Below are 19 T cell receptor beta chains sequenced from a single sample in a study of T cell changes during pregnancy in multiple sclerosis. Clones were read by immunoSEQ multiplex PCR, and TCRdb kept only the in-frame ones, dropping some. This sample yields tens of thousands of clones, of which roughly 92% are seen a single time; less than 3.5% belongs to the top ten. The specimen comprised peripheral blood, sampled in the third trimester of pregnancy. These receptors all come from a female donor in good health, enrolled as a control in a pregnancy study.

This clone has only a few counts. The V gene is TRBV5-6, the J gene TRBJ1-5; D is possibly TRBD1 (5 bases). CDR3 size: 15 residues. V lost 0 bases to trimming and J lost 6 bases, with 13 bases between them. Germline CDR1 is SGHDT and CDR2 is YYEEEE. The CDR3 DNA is TGTGCCAGCAGCTTGGGAGCAGGGCTTACTCAGCCCCAGCATTTT. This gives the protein CASSLGAGLTQPQHF. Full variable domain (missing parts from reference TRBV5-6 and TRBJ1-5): DAGVTQSPTHLIKTRGQQVTLRCSPKSGHDTVSWYQQALGQGPQFIFQYYEEEERQRGNFPDRFSGHQFPNYSSELNVNALLLGDSALYLCASSLGAGLTQPQHFGDGTRLSIL.

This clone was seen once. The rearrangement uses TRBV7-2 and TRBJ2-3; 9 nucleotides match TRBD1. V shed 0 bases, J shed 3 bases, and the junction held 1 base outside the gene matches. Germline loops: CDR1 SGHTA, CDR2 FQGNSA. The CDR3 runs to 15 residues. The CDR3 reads CASSLAGTGTDTQYF. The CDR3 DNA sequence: TGTGCCAGCAGCTTAGCCGGGACAGGGACAGATACGCAGTATTTT.

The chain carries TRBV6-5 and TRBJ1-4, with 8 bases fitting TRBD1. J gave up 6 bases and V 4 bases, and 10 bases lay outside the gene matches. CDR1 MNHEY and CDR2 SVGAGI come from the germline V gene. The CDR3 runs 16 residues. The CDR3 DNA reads TGTGCCAGCAGTTCTCCTACCGGGACAGGAGATGAAAAACTGTTTTTT. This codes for CASSSPTGTGDEKLFF.

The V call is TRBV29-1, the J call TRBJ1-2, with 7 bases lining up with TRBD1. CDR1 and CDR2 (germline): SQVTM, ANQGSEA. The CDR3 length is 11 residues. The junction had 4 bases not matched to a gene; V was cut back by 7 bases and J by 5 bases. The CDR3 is CSASDRYGYTF. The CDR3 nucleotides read TGCAGCGCTTCGGACAGGTATGGCTACACCTTC.

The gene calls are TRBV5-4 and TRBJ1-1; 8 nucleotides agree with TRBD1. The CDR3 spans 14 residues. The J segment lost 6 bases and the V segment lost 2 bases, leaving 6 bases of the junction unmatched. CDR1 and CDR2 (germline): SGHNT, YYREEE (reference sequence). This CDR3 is CASSFRDRPPEAFF. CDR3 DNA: TGTGCCAGCAGCTTCCGGGACAGGCCCCCTGAAGCTTTCTTT.

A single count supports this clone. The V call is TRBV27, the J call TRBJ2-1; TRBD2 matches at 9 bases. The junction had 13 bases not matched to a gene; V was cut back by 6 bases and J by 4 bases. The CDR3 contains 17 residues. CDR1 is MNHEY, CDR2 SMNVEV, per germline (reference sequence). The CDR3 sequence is CASSLRWQREVYNEQFF. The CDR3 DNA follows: TGTGCCAGCAGCCTAAGGTGGCAGCGGGAGGTATACAATGAGCAGTTCTTC.

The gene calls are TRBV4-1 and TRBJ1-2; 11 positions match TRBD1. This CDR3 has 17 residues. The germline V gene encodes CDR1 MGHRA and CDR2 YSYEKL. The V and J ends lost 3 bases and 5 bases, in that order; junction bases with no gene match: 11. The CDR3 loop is CASSQPEGGQGVYGYTF. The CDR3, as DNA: TGCGCCAGCAGCCAGCCAGAGGGGGGACAGGGGGTTTATGGCTACACCTTC.

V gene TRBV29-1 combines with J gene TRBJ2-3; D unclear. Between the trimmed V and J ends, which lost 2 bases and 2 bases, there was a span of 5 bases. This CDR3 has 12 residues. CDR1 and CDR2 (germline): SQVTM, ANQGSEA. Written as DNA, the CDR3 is TGCAGCGTTGAACAGTACACAGATACGCAGTATTTT. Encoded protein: CSVEQYTDTQYF.

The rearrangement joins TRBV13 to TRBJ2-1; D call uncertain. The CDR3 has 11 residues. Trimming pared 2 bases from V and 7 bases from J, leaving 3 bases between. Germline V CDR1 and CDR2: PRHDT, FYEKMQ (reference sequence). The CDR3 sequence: CASSLRNEQFF. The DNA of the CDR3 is TGTGCCAGCAGCTTACGGAATGAGCAGTTCTTC.

CDR3 bases: TGTGCCAGCAGTCGGCAGGGGGTGGGACGGACTGAAGCTTTCTTT. Its translation: CASSRQGVGRTEAFF. The V and J genes are TRBV6-5 and TRBJ1-1; 7 nucleotides agree with TRBD1. The CDR3 has 15 residues. Germline V gene data show CDR1 as MNHEY and CDR2 as SVGAGI. V lost 5 bases, J lost 5 bases, and 11 bases stayed unmatched.

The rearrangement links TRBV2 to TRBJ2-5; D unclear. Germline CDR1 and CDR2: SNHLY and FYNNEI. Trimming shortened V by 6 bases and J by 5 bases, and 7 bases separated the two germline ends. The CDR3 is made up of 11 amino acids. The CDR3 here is CASSPFETQYF. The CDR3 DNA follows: TGTGCCAGCAGCCCTTTCGAGACCCAGTACTTC.

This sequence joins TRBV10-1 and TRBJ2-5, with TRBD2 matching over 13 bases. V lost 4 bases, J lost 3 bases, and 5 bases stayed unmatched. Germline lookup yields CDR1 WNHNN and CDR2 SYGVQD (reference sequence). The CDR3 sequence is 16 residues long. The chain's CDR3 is CASSGSGTSGEETQYF. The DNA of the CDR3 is TGCGCCAGCAGTGGTTCCGGGACTAGCGGGGAAGAGACCCAGTACTTC.

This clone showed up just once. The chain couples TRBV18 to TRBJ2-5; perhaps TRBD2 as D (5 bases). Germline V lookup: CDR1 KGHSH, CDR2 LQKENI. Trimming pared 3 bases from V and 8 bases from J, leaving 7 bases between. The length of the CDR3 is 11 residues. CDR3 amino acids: CASSPRGTQYF. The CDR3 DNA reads TGTGCCAGCTCACCTCGGGGTACCCAGTACTTC.

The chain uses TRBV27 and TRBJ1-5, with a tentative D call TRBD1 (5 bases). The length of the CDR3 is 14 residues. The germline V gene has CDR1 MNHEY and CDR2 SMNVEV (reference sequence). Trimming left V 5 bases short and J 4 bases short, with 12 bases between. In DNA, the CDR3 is TGTGCCAGCAGTCCGAACGACAGAAATCAGCCCCAGCATTTT. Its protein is CASSPNDRNQPQHF.

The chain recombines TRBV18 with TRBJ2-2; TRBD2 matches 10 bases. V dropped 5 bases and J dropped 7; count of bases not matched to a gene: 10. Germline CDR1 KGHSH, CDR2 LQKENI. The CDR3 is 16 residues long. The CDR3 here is CASSVPSSGSGGELFF. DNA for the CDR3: TGTGCCAGCTCAGTTCCATCTAGCGGGAGTGGCGGGGAGCTGTTTTTT. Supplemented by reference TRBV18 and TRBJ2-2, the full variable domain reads NAGVMQNPRHLVRRRGQEARLRCSPMKGHSHVYWYRQLPEEGLKFMVYLQKENIIDESGMPKERFSAEFPKEGPSILRIQQVVRGDSAAYFCASSVPSSGSGGELFFGEGSRLTVL.

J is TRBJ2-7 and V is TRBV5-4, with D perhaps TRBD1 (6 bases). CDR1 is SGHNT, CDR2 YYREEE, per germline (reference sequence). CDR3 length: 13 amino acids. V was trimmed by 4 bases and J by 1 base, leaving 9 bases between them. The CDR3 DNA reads TGTGCCAGCAGCCATGACAGGTCCTACGAGCAGTACTTC. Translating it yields CASSHDRSYEQYF.

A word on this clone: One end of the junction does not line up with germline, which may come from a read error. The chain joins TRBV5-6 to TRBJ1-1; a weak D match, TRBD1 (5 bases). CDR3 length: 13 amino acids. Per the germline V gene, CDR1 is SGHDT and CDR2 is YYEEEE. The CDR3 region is CASNWGVKTEAFF. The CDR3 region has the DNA TGTGCCAGCAATTGGGGCGTGAAGACTGAAGCTTTCTTT. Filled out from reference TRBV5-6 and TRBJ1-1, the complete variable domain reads DAGVTQSPTHLIKTRGQQVTLRCSPKSGHDTVSWYQQALGQGPQFIFQYYEEEERQRGNFPDRFSGHQFPNYSSELNVNALLLGDSALYLCASNWGVKTEAFFGQGTRLTVV.

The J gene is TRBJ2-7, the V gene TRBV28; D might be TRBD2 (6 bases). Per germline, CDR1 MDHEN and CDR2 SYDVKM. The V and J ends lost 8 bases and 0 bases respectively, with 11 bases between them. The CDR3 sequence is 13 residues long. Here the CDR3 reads CASGGTLSYEQYF. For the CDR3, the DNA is TGTGCCAGCGGGGGGACTCTCTCCTACGAGCAGTACTTC.

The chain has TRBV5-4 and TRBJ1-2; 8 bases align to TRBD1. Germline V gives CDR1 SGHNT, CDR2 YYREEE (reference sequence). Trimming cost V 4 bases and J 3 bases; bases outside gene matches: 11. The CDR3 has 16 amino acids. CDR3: CASSNGQGVVDYGYTF. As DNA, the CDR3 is TGTGCCAGCAGCAACGGACAGGGCGTGGTAGACTATGGCTACACCTTC.